This note documents a single TCR beta chain sequence. Its antigen is as yet unknown. V shed 2 bases and J 3 bases; nucleotides not matched to a gene: 2. The CDR3 consists of 15 residues. Germline V gene data show CDR1 as MGHRA and CDR2 as YSYEKL. This sample stems from a study of cytomegalovirus exposure and HLA in healthy donors. Study-wide results and caveats: According to a later analysis, TCR clusters from the first cohort tended to co-occur in the 90 to 150 validation repertoires. High sensitivity and specificity were reportedly achieved when the classifier diagnosed cytomegalovirus status. 164 TCR beta chains were listed as cytomegalovirus-associated.

Sequencing used immunoSEQ multiplex PCR; TCRdb keeps in-frame clones, though not all of them. The sample gives under 400,000 clones, around 86% of which show up once; roughly 0.75% is in the top ten. The clonotype was recovered from a woman aged 18-35 years in good health and CMV-seronegative. V gene TRBV4-1 combines with J gene TRBJ2-7; TRBD2 aligns across 12 bases. Sequences were obtained from PBMCs. The CDR3 bases are TGCGCCAGCAGCCAACCGACTAGCGGGGGCTACGAGCAGTACTTC. Translation gives CASSQPTSGGYEQYF.